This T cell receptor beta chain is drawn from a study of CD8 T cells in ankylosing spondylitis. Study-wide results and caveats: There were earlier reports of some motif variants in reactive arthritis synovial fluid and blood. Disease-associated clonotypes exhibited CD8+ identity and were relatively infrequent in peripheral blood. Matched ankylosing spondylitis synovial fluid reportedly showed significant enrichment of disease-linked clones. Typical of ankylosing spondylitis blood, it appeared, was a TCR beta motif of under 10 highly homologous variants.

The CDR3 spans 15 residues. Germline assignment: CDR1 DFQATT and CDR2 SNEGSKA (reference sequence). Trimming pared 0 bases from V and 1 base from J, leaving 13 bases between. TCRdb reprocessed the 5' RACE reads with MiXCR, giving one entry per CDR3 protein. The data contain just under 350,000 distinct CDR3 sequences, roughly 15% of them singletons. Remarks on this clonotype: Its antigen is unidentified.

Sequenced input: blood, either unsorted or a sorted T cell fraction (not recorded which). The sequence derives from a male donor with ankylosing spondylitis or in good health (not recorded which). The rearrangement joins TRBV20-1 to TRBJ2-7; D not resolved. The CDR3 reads CSARDSSAQSYEQYF. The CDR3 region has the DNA TGCAGTGCTAGAGATAGTTCCGCACAGTCCTACGAGCAGTACTTC.